Listed below are T cell receptor beta chains from one sample, sequenced in a study of T cells in localized non-small cell lung cancer. Method: immunoSEQ multiplex PCR; TCRdb's copy keeps in-frame clones and lacks some. The data show about 40,000 clones, about 76% seen once. Material: peripheral blood mononuclear cells, obtained before any cancer treatment. Source of these receptors: a male donor aged 60 or older with stage II lung adenocarcinoma. The CDR3 runs from the conserved cysteine through the conserved F or W. The order of the fields is D gene, V gene, clone size, J gene, CDR3 DNA, CDR3 protein. D genes are given only for firm matches. The listing skips clone size in some rows; elsewhere it reads once, few, many or a size class.

d_call: NA; v_call: TRBV29-1; clone_size: NA; j_call: TRBJ1-6; cdr3_nt: TGCAGCGTTGCAGTGGACAGAAGCTCACCCCTCCACTTT; cdr3_aa: CSVAVDRSSPLHF
d_call: NA; v_call: TRBV9; clone_size: once; j_call: TRBJ2-7; cdr3_nt: TGTGCCAGCAGCAGGGAGGACGAGCAGTACTTC; cdr3_aa: CASSREDEQYF
d_call: NA; v_call: TRBV4-3; clone_size: NA; j_call: TRBJ1-1; cdr3_nt: TGCGCCAGCAGCCAAGTGGCGGGGGCGAGGACTGAAGCTTTCTTT; cdr3_aa: CASSQVAGARTEAFF
d_call: NA; v_call: TRBV2; clone_size: once; j_call: TRBJ1-2; cdr3_nt: TGTGCCAGCAAGGGAGTTGCTCATGGCTACACCTTC; cdr3_aa: CASKGVAHGYTF
d_call: NA; v_call: TRBV5-1; clone_size: NA; j_call: TRBJ1-1; cdr3_nt: TGCGCCAGCAGCTTGGCTCGGGGGAACACTGAAGCTTTCTTT; cdr3_aa: CASSLARGNTEAFF
d_call: NA; v_call: TRBV7-2; clone_size: NA; j_call: TRBJ2-7; cdr3_nt: TGTGCCAGCAGCTTAAGTTCGGGGAAATCCTACGAGCAGTACTTC; cdr3_aa: CASSLSSGKSYEQYF
d_call: NA; v_call: TRBV25-1; clone_size: NA; j_call: TRBJ1-2; cdr3_nt: TGTGCCAGCAGTGGGGACATCGGCTATGGCTACACCTTC; cdr3_aa: CASSGDIGYGYTF
d_call: NA; v_call: TRBV27; clone_size: NA; j_call: TRBJ1-1; cdr3_nt: TGTGCCAGCAGTTTGAGCGGGGGTAGAGGGGCTGAAGCTTTCTTT; cdr3_aa: CASSLSGGRGAEAFF
d_call: TRBD2; v_call: TRBV11-3; clone_size: NA; j_call: TRBJ2-5; cdr3_nt: TGTGCCAGCAGCTCACGGGAGGGAGGGGAGACCCAGTACTTC; cdr3_aa: CASSSREGGETQYF
d_call: TRBD2; v_call: TRBV7-2; clone_size: NA; j_call: TRBJ2-7; cdr3_nt: TGTGCCAGCAGCCCAGCCGGGAGGGGTTACGAGCAGTACTTC; cdr3_aa: CASSPAGRGYEQYF
d_call: NA; v_call: TRBV6-5; clone_size: NA; j_call: TRBJ1-5; cdr3_nt: TGTGCCAGCAGTTACGGCATCGGGACGGGACAGCCCCAGCATTTT; cdr3_aa: CASSYGIGTGQPQHF
d_call: TRBD1; v_call: TRBV29-1; clone_size: NA; j_call: TRBJ2-5; cdr3_nt: TGCAGCGTTGCCACGACAGGGATGACCCAGTACTTC; cdr3_aa: CSVATTGMTQYF
d_call: NA; v_call: TRBV6-1; clone_size: NA; j_call: TRBJ2-7; cdr3_nt: TGTGCCAGCATAAATTCAGCCCTAGGGAGCAACGAGCAGTACTTC; cdr3_aa: CASINSALGSNEQYF
d_call: NA; v_call: TRBV6-1; clone_size: NA; j_call: TRBJ1-2; cdr3_nt: TGTGCCAGCAGTGAGGGTCCCACTCTTGCCTATGGCTACACCTTC; cdr3_aa: CASSEGPTLAYGYTF
d_call: NA; v_call: TRBV5-4; clone_size: NA; j_call: TRBJ1-6; cdr3_nt: TGTGCCAGCAGCTTGGGGGAAGGGTCTTCACCCCTCCACTTT; cdr3_aa: CASSLGEGSSPLHF
d_call: NA; v_call: TRBV21-1; clone_size: NA; j_call: TRBJ2-1; cdr3_nt: TGTGCCAGCAGCAACTTAGGGGGGGCCTACAATGAGCAGTTCTTC; cdr3_aa: CASSNLGGAYNEQFF
d_call: TRBD1; v_call: TRBV10-3; clone_size: few; j_call: TRBJ1-3; cdr3_nt: TGTGCCATCAGTGATCCGAATTTATTCGGGACAGGGGGAAACACCATATATTTT; cdr3_aa: CAISDPNLFGTGGNTIYF
d_call: TRBD1; v_call: TRBV7-9; clone_size: NA; j_call: TRBJ2-2; cdr3_nt: TGTGCCAGCAGCTTCGACGGGACAGGGAACACCGGGGAGCTGTTTTTT; cdr3_aa: CASSFDGTGNTGELFF
d_call: NA; v_call: TRBV5-1; clone_size: NA; j_call: TRBJ1-4; cdr3_nt: TGCGCCAGCAGCTTGTTGGGGGCGGACAATGAAAAACTGTTTTTT; cdr3_aa: CASSLLGADNEKLFF
d_call: NA; v_call: TRBV27; clone_size: NA; j_call: TRBJ2-3; cdr3_nt: TGTGCCAGCAGTTTAGGGTCAGATACGCAGTATTTT; cdr3_aa: CASSLGSDTQYF
d_call: TRBD1; v_call: TRBV7-7; clone_size: NA; j_call: TRBJ1-3; cdr3_nt: TGTGCTGTCAGGGGGACTGGAAACACCATATATTTT; cdr3_aa: CAVRGTGNTIYF
d_call: NA; v_call: TRBV6-5; clone_size: NA; j_call: TRBJ1-1; cdr3_nt: TGTGCCAGCAGTTACTCGACTCCGGGCGGGTCTTTCTTT; cdr3_aa: CASSYSTPGGSFF
d_call: TRBD2; v_call: TRBV10-3; clone_size: NA; j_call: TRBJ2-7; cdr3_nt: TGTGCCATCAGTGAGAGAGATAGCGGGAAGTACGAGCAGTACTTC; cdr3_aa: CAISERDSGKYEQYF
d_call: NA; v_call: TRBV30; clone_size: NA; j_call: TRBJ2-6; cdr3_nt: TGTGCCTCTGGAGGGCGCTCTGGGGCCAACGTCCTGACTTTC; cdr3_aa: CASGGRSGANVLTF
d_call: NA; v_call: TRBV12-5; clone_size: NA; j_call: TRBJ2-5; cdr3_nt: TGTGCTAGTGGTTCGGGTTCCCCGGGGGCCCTCCAGTACTTC; cdr3_aa: CASGSGSPGALQYF
d_call: NA; v_call: TRBV4-1; clone_size: NA; j_call: TRBJ2-1; cdr3_nt: TGCGCCAGCAGCCCCCTCGGGAGAAGCTCCTACAATGAGCAGTTCTTC; cdr3_aa: CASSPLGRSSYNEQFF
d_call: TRBD1; v_call: TRBV12-5; clone_size: once; j_call: TRBJ1-1; cdr3_nt: TGTGCTAGTGGCTCAGGGGGTTGGAACACTGAAGCTTTCTTT; cdr3_aa: CASGSGGWNTEAFF
d_call: TRBD2; v_call: TRBV5-4; clone_size: NA; j_call: TRBJ2-7; cdr3_nt: TGTGCCAGCAGCTTGACTAGCGGGAGATTCGAGCAGTACTTC; cdr3_aa: CASSLTSGRFEQYF
d_call: NA; v_call: TRBV7-9; clone_size: NA; j_call: TRBJ2-1; cdr3_nt: TGTGCCAGCAGCTTGGGAGCGAATGAGCAGTTCTTC; cdr3_aa: CASSLGANEQFF
d_call: NA; v_call: TRBV11-2; clone_size: NA; j_call: TRBJ2-7; cdr3_nt: TGTGCCAGCAGCATAGGAGGGTTTTGGGACGAGCAGTACTTC; cdr3_aa: CASSIGGFWDEQYF
d_call: NA; v_call: TRBV13; clone_size: NA; j_call: TRBJ1-2; cdr3_nt: TGTGCCAGCAGCTTTGGGCGGACCCAGAATGGCTACACCTTC; cdr3_aa: CASSFGRTQNGYTF
d_call: NA; v_call: TRBV5-6; clone_size: NA; j_call: TRBJ2-7; cdr3_nt: TGTGCCAGCAGCTTGGGACAGGCTTACTCCTACGAGCAGTACTTC; cdr3_aa: CASSLGQAYSYEQYF
d_call: NA; v_call: TRBV7-8; clone_size: NA; j_call: TRBJ1-1; cdr3_nt: TGTGCCAGCAGCTCGAACCTAGCCACCTCTGAAGCTTTCTTT; cdr3_aa: CASSSNLATSEAFF
d_call: NA; v_call: TRBV28; clone_size: NA; j_call: TRBJ1-4; cdr3_nt: TGTGCCAGCAGCCGGACGGTTGATGAAAAACTGTTTTTT; cdr3_aa: CASSRTVDEKLFF
d_call: NA; v_call: TRBV30; clone_size: NA; j_call: TRBJ1-5; cdr3_nt: TGTGCCTGGAGGAAACAGGGAAAGGGACAGCCCCAGCATTTT; cdr3_aa: CAWRKQGKGQPQHF
d_call: TRBD2; v_call: TRBV19; clone_size: NA; j_call: TRBJ2-1; cdr3_nt: TGTGCCAGTAGTATAGGAGGGCTAGCGGGCGTGCTCAATGAGCAGTTCTTC; cdr3_aa: CASSIGGLAGVLNEQFF
d_call: NA; v_call: TRBV10-3; clone_size: NA; j_call: TRBJ2-1; cdr3_nt: TGTGCCATCAGTAATACTGACAGGGAGCAGTTCTTC; cdr3_aa: CAISNTDREQFF
d_call: NA; v_call: TRBV2; clone_size: NA; j_call: TRBJ2-7; cdr3_nt: TGTGCCAGCAGTGTGCTACCTGCCTACGAGCAGTACTTC; cdr3_aa: CASSVLPAYEQYF
d_call: NA; v_call: TRBV7-9; clone_size: NA; j_call: TRBJ1-1; cdr3_nt: TGTGCCAGCAGCTTATGGGGGAACACTGAAGCTTTCTTT; cdr3_aa: CASSLWGNTEAFF
d_call: TRBD1; v_call: TRBV6-6; clone_size: once; j_call: TRBJ1-1; cdr3_nt: TGTGCCAGCAGCTTGGACAGGAGGGACACTGAAGCTTTCTTT; cdr3_aa: CASSLDRRDTEAFF
d_call: NA; v_call: TRBV4-1; clone_size: once; j_call: TRBJ1-3; cdr3_nt: TGCGCCAGCAGCCAAGCCCTCGGGATAACTGGAAACACCATATATTTT; cdr3_aa: CASSQALGITGNTIYF
d_call: TRBD2; v_call: TRBV7-2; clone_size: NA; j_call: TRBJ2-5; cdr3_nt: TGTGCCAGCAGCTTAGGGCTAGCGGGGCCCCAAGAGACCCAGTACTTC; cdr3_aa: CASSLGLAGPQETQYF
d_call: TRBD1; v_call: TRBV28; clone_size: NA; j_call: TRBJ1-5; cdr3_nt: TGTGCCAGCAGTTTCAGACAGGGATATAGCAATCAGCCCCAGCATTTT; cdr3_aa: CASSFRQGYSNQPQHF
d_call: NA; v_call: TRBV6-1; clone_size: NA; j_call: TRBJ2-7; cdr3_nt: TGTGCCAGCGATAGTAGGAACAGGCCCTTTGGGGAGCAGTACTTC; cdr3_aa: CASDSRNRPFGEQYF
d_call: NA; v_call: TRBV9; clone_size: NA; j_call: TRBJ1-5; cdr3_nt: TGTGCCAGCAGCGGGGACTATAGCAATCAGCCCCAGCATTTT; cdr3_aa: CASSGDYSNQPQHF
d_call: NA; v_call: TRBV30; clone_size: NA; j_call: TRBJ2-5; cdr3_nt: TGTGCCTGGAGTCGTTACGAGGAGACCCAGTACTTC; cdr3_aa: CAWSRYEETQYF
d_call: NA; v_call: TRBV7-9; clone_size: NA; j_call: TRBJ1-3; cdr3_nt: TGTGCCAGCAGCTCTGCCGGGTCTTCGGGGAACACCATATATTTT; cdr3_aa: CASSSAGSSGNTIYF
d_call: NA; v_call: TRBV27; clone_size: NA; j_call: TRBJ1-5; cdr3_nt: TGTGCCAGCAGTTCCACCCCCGGGACTAGCAATCAGCCCCAGCATTTT; cdr3_aa: CASSSTPGTSNQPQHF
d_call: NA; v_call: TRBV2; clone_size: NA; j_call: TRBJ2-5; cdr3_nt: TGTGCCAGCAGGGACGGCGTCCAAGAGACCCAGTACTTC; cdr3_aa: CASRDGVQETQYF
d_call: NA; v_call: TRBV19; clone_size: NA; j_call: TRBJ1-3; cdr3_nt: TGTGCCAGTAAAGAAAGCCGTACCTCTGGAAACACCATATATTTT; cdr3_aa: CASKESRTSGNTIYF
d_call: NA; v_call: TRBV6-5; clone_size: NA; j_call: TRBJ1-3; cdr3_nt: TGTGCCAGCAGCGGGGACGGACCTGGGGAGAACACCATATATTTT; cdr3_aa: CASSGDGPGENTIYF
d_call: NA; v_call: TRBV5-4; clone_size: NA; j_call: TRBJ2-7; cdr3_nt: TGTGCCAGCAGCTCCACCGGGGGGCGATGGGGAGAGCAGTACTTC; cdr3_aa: CASSSTGGRWGEQYF
d_call: NA; v_call: TRBV30; clone_size: NA; j_call: TRBJ1-1; cdr3_nt: TGTGCCTGGAGCGCCACAGGGAACACTGAAGCTTTCTTT; cdr3_aa: CAWSATGNTEAFF
d_call: TRBD2; v_call: TRBV19; clone_size: NA; j_call: TRBJ2-7; cdr3_nt: TGTGCCAGTAGTATGGAGTTAGCGGGAGGATACGAGCAGTACTTC; cdr3_aa: CASSMELAGGYEQYF
d_call: TRBD2; v_call: TRBV2; clone_size: NA; j_call: TRBJ2-7; cdr3_nt: TGTGCCAGCAAAGCGGGGCTATCCTACGAGCAGTACTTC; cdr3_aa: CASKAGLSYEQYF
d_call: NA; v_call: TRBV19; clone_size: NA; j_call: TRBJ1-2; cdr3_nt: TGTGCCAGTAGAAAAGGGCAGGGATCCAACTATGGCTACACCTTC; cdr3_aa: CASRKGQGSNYGYTF
d_call: NA; v_call: TRBV28; clone_size: few; j_call: TRBJ1-5; cdr3_nt: TGTGCCATCAATGGGGGCAGTAATCAGCCCCAGCATTTT; cdr3_aa: CAINGGSNQPQHF
d_call: NA; v_call: TRBV5-1; clone_size: once; j_call: TRBJ1-2; cdr3_nt: TGCGCCAGCAGCTTGGATTCAGGGGCCCACTATGGCTACACCTTC; cdr3_aa: CASSLDSGAHYGYTF
d_call: NA; v_call: TRBV6-1; clone_size: NA; j_call: TRBJ2-6; cdr3_nt: TGTGCCAGCAGTGATGGGGGCCTCTCTGGGGCCAACGTCCTGACTTTC; cdr3_aa: CASSDGGLSGANVLTF
d_call: NA; v_call: TRBV28; clone_size: NA; j_call: TRBJ2-1; cdr3_nt: TGTGCCAGCAGTCTCCTATTGAGCTCCTACAATGAGCAGTTCTTC; cdr3_aa: CASSLLLSSYNEQFF